The sample holds many counts of the clone carrying this T cell receptor beta chain. The data were taken from a study of Graves' ophthalmopathy and Graves' hyperthyroidism. Each hyperthyroidism patient was newly diagnosed, with under 2 months' duration, and aged 18 to 65. The germline gives CDR1 MNHNY, CDR2 SVGAGI (reference sequence). V was trimmed by 6 bases and J by 4 bases, leaving 12 bases between them. CDR3 size: 13 residues. RNA transcripts were the template, and TCR beta CDR3 regions were amplified from them. RT-PCR in the first round used HTBI primers; a second-round multiplex PCR followed. TCRdb re-called the multiplex PCR reads through MiXCR, storing one row per CDR3 protein. The sample gives about 500,000 distinct CDR3 sequences, about two fifths of which show up once; about 4.1% is in the top ten.

This chain joins TRBV6-6 and TRBJ1-2, with D unresolved. Sequenced: peripheral blood or thyroid tissue (not recorded which). This TCR came from an adult man with Graves' hyperthyroidism. In nucleotides, the CDR3 is TGTGCCAGCAGCGTACACATAAGCTATGGCTACACCTTC. Protein: CASSVHISYGYTF.